This passage covers 24 T cell receptor beta chains from one sample sequenced in a study of cytomegalovirus exposure and HLA in healthy donors. The PCR employed 60 Vbeta primers together with 13 Jbeta primers. The assay was immunoSEQ multiplex PCR, and TCRdb's table has in-frame clones only and misses some. The sample has more than 100,000 clones, just under 80% seen once. The sample taken for sequencing was PBMCs. The receptors shown here come from a woman aged 18-30 years in good health and CMV-seronegative.

The CDR3 here is CASSQTGTGKTEAFF. Written as DNA, the CDR3 is TGTGCCAGCAGTCAGACAGGGACAGGGAAGACTGAAGCTTTCTTT. The chain uses TRBV7-2 and TRBJ1-1, with TRBD1 matching 9 bases. The V segment lost 6 bases and the J segment 5 bases; nucleotides outside the gene matches: 10. The CDR3 spans 15 residues. The V gene's germline CDR1 is SGHTA and CDR2 FQGNSA.

This clone was picked up a small number of times. The chain links TRBV6-5 to TRBJ2-7, with TRBD1 as a possible D gene (6 bases). Germline V lookup: CDR1 MNHEY, CDR2 SVGAGI. Trimming stripped 6 bases from V and 7 bases from J, with 22 bases between. There are 15 residues in the CDR3. For the CDR3, the DNA is TGTGCCAGCAGCCCCGTGGGGGCTGTCCTGAGAGAGCAGTACTTC. Protein: CASSPVGAVLREQYF.

The chain joins TRBV5-4 to TRBJ2-3; TRBD1 agrees at 10 bases. After removal of 4 bases from V and 6 bases from J, the junction contained 8 bases not matched to a gene. The germline V gene encodes CDR1 SGHNT and CDR2 YYREEE (reference sequence). The CDR3 covers 15 residues. This CDR3 reads CASSASTGGRDTQYF. The CDR3, as DNA: TGTGCCAGCAGCGCCTCGACAGGGGGCCGGGATACGCAGTATTTT. The full variable domain, completed using reference TRBV5-4 and TRBJ2-3, is ETGVTQSPTHLIKTRGQQVTLRCSSQSGHNTVSWYQQALGQGPQFIFQYYREEENGRGNFPPRFSGLQFPNYSSELNVNALELDDSALYLCASSASTGGRDTQYFGPGTRLTVL.

The chain combines TRBV13 with TRBJ2-6, with D possibly TRBD2 on 5 matching bases. Trimming took off 0 bases at V and 0 bases at J, with 6 bases between the two ends. This CDR3 spans 16 amino acids. Germline lookup yields CDR1 PRHDT and CDR2 FYEKMQ (reference sequence). DNA of the CDR3: TGTGCCAGCAGCTTAGGCCGGGACTCTGGGGCCAACGTCCTGACTTTC. It translates to CASSLGRDSGANVLTF.

J is TRBJ2-4 and V is TRBV20-1; D possibly corresponds to TRBD2 (6 bases). Germline CDR1 reads DFQATT; CDR2 reads SNEGSKA (reference sequence). The germline V and J ends were trimmed by 6 bases and 7 bases, with 10 bases remaining between them. The CDR3 has 11 residues. In DNA form, the CDR3 reads TGCAGTGCCCAGCTAGCGAACATTCAGTACTTC. It translates to CSAQLANIQYF.

V usage is TRBV7-2 and J usage is TRBJ2-5, with no clear D. In germline, CDR1 is SGHTA, CDR2 FQGNSA. The ends were cut back, 5 bases at V and 2 bases at J, with 12 bases in the middle. The CDR3 consists of 14 residues. The CDR3 spells CASSPFSFQETQYF. The CDR3 region has the DNA TGTGCCAGCAGCCCTTTTAGTTTTCAAGAGACCCAGTACTTC. Supplemented by reference TRBV7-2 and TRBJ2-5, the full variable domain reads GAGVSQSPSNKVTEKGKDVELRCDPISGHTALYWYRQSLGQGLEFLIYFQGNSAPDKSGLPSDRFSAERTGGSVSTLTIQRTQQEDSAVYLCASSPFSFQETQYFGPGTRLLVL.

The CDR3 sequence: CASGLTPGTGGDEQYF. The CDR3, as DNA: TGTGCTAGTGGTTTGACTCCCGGGACAGGGGGCGACGAGCAGTACTTC. The genes are TRBV12-5 and TRBJ2-7; TRBD1 aligns across 12 bases. The CDR3 covers 16 residues. The germline V gene has CDR1 LGHNT and CDR2 FRNRAP. V gave up 2 bases and J gave up 5 bases; unmatched junction bases: 7.

The chain combines TRBV2 with TRBJ1-4; D is uncertain. Germline V gene data show CDR1 as SNHLY and CDR2 as FYNNEI. The length of the CDR3 is 11 residues. Trimming pared 3 bases from V and 6 bases from J, leaving 2 bases between. In DNA, the CDR3 is TGTGCCAGCAGTGACGATGAAAAACTGTTTTTT. It specifies CASSDDEKLFF.

This chain connects TRBV29-1 to TRBJ1-3, with D unresolved. Germline V gives CDR1 SQVTM, CDR2 ANQGSEA. V shed 7 bases and J shed 8 bases, with 18 bases lying between them. The CDR3 runs 13 residues. CDR3 sequence reads: CSAAGGGRDTIYF. In nucleotides, the CDR3 is TGCAGCGCCGCGGGTGGAGGGCGGGACACCATATATTTT.

The chain recombines TRBV5-1 with TRBJ2-7; 9 bases agree with TRBD1. CDR1 SGHRS and CDR2 YFSETQ come from the germline V gene. J was trimmed by 2 bases and V by 0 bases; bases with no gene match: 9. The CDR3 contains 17 residues. The CDR3 bases are TGCGCCAGCAGCTTGGTCCAGGACAGGGGTTACGCCTACGAGCAGTACTTC. This sequence encodes CASSLVQDRGYAYEQYF.

This chain joins TRBV6-5 and TRBJ1-1, with D maybe TRBD1 (6 bases). Trimming left V 8 bases short and J 1 base short, with 14 bases between. Germline CDR1 and CDR2: MNHEY and SVGAGI. The CDR3 is 14 residues long. DNA for the CDR3: TGTGCCAGCGGCTTAACAGGGACGAACACTGAAGCTTTCTTT. Encoded protein: CASGLTGTNTEAFF.

DNA of the CDR3: TGTGCCTGGGGCGGGAAAGGAGGGGGCCATCAGCCCCAGCATTTT. As protein: CAWGGKGGGHQPQHF. The V gene is TRBV30, the J gene TRBJ1-5; 7 bases match TRBD1. Trimming cost V 5 bases and J 5 bases; bases outside gene matches: 12. This CDR3 is built from 15 residues. From germline, CDR1 is GTSNPN and CDR2 SVGIG (reference sequence).

The gene calls are TRBV5-5 and TRBJ2-1, with D perhaps TRBD1 (6 bases). The CDR3 sequence is 12 residues long. Per germline, CDR1 SGHKS and CDR2 YYEKEE (reference sequence). V lost 2 bases and J lost 10, with 10 bases in between. CDR3 region: CASSLGGVEQFF. The CDR3 coding sequence is TGTGCCAGCAGCTTAGGGGGAGTGGAGCAGTTCTTC.

V and J are TRBV5-6 and TRBJ2-3; 9 nucleotides line up with TRBD1. The germline V gene has CDR1 SGHDT and CDR2 YYEEEE. Trimming at V came to 2 bases and at J to 3 bases, leaving 10 bases not matched to a gene. The CDR3 contains 17 residues. The chain's CDR3 is CASSFKTGGGSTDTQYF. CDR3 bases: TGTGCCAGCAGCTTTAAAACAGGGGGCGGTTCGACAGATACGCAGTATTTT.

The chain couples TRBV6-9 to TRBJ2-7, with 12 nucleotides matching TRBD2. The V gene's germline CDR1 is MNHGY and CDR2 SVAAGI. Trimming removed 4 bases from V and 2 bases from J; junction bases left unmatched: 6. The CDR3 has 16 residues. The CDR3 sequence: CASSFSTSGGPYEQYF. In nucleotides, the CDR3 is TGTGCCAGCAGTTTTTCGACTAGCGGGGGCCCCTACGAGCAGTACTTC.

The chain combines TRBV13 with TRBJ1-1, with no clear D. From germline, CDR1 is PRHDT and CDR2 FYEKMQ (reference sequence). The CDR3 totals 14 residues. V shed 1 base and J shed 6 bases, with 12 bases lying between them. CDR3 in DNA: TGTGCCAGCAGCTTAGTTTCGGGTTTCGCTGAAGCTTTCTTT. This translates into CASSLVSGFAEAFF.

The chain combines TRBV7-9 with TRBJ2-2; TRBD2 aligns across 8 bases. Germline values: CDR1 SEHNR, CDR2 FQNEAQ (reference sequence). The CDR3 extends over 16 amino acids. Trimming took 5 bases from V and 6 from J; bases not matched to a gene: 11. In DNA, the CDR3 is TGTGCCAGCAGCCCGTCCGGGAGGGCCGGGGCCGGGGAGCTGTTTTTT. As protein: CASSPSGRAGAGELFF.

The rearrangement links TRBV9 to TRBJ1-1; perhaps TRBD1 as D (5 bases). Between the trimmed V and J ends, which lost 4 bases and 1 base, there was a span of 11 bases. The CDR3 totals 14 residues. Germline CDR1 reads SGDLS; CDR2 reads YYNGEE. Here the CDR3 DNA reads TGTGCCAGCAGCACTAGCGGGGGGAACACTGAAGCTTTCTTT. Encoded protein: CASSTSGGNTEAFF.

DNA of the CDR3: TGCGCCAGCAGCTTGGTGGCTAGAACGGGAGGTGAGCAGTTCTTC. Translation: CASSLVARTGGEQFF. The rearrangement uses TRBV5-1 and TRBJ2-1; the match to TRBD2 covers 7 bases. The CDR3 spans 15 residues. In germline, CDR1 is SGHRS, CDR2 YFSETQ. The ends lost 0 bases at V and 9 bases at J; junction bases unmatched: 9.

The chain has TRBV7-9 and TRBJ2-1; TRBD2 matches at 14 bases. Losses at the gene ends were 4 bases for V and 1 base for J; bases not matched to a gene: 6. There are 18 residues in the CDR3. Germline V gene data show CDR1 as SEHNR and CDR2 as FQNEAQ (reference sequence). The CDR3, as DNA: TGTGCCAGCAGCTCGGGGACTAGCGGGAGAAGTTCCTACAATGAGCAGTTCTTC. Its protein is CASSSGTSGRSSYNEQFF.

The chain carries TRBV7-9 and TRBJ2-1, with 12 bases lining up with TRBD2. With V trimmed by 5 bases and J by 9 bases, 5 bases remained unmatched. This CDR3 spans 14 amino acids. Germline assignment: CDR1 SEHNR and CDR2 FQNEAQ (reference sequence). CDR3 sequence: CASSVGLAGSEQFF. In nucleotides, the CDR3 is TGTGCCAGCAGCGTGGGACTAGCGGGCAGTGAGCAGTTCTTC. The full variable domain, with the rest looked up from reference TRBV7-9 and TRBJ2-1, is DTGVSQNPRHKITKRGQNVTFRCDPISEHNRLYWYRQTLGQGPEFLTYFQNEAQLEKSRLLSDRFSAERPKGSFSTLEIQRTEQGDSAMYLCASSVGLAGSEQFFGPGTRLTVL.

The V and J genes are TRBV4-2 and TRBJ2-3, with D possibly being TRBD2 (6 bases). Trimming cost V 1 base and J 0 bases, with 14 bases left between them. Germline CDR1 reads LGHNA; CDR2 reads YNFKEQ. The CDR3 sequence is 17 residues long. CDR3: CASSQGRAGSSTDTQYF. CDR3 DNA sequence: TGTGCCAGCAGCCAAGGGAGGGCCGGATCTAGCACAGATACGCAGTATTTT.

This clone was detected a few times. This rearrangement joins TRBV14 to TRBJ1-1, with TRBD1 as a possible D gene (5 bases). Trimming removed 4 bases from V and 5 bases from J, with 17 bases in between. Per germline, CDR1 SGHDN and CDR2 FVKESK. The CDR3 length is 15 residues. CDR3 nucleotides: TGTGCCAGCAGCCCGCAACAGGCAGTAGGGACTGAAGCTTTCTTT. This encodes CASSPQQAVGTEAFF.

V is TRBV5-6 and J is TRBJ2-2; possible D gene TRBD2, 5 bases. The CDR3 totals 13 residues. CDR1 and CDR2 from the germline V gene are SGHDT and YYEEEE. Trimming stripped 4 bases from V and 12 bases from J, with 16 bases between. The CDR3 sequence is CASSQDSPGKLFF. CDR3 bases: TGTGCCAGCAGCCAGGACTCCCCGGGAAAGCTGTTTTTT.